This T cell receptor beta chain was recorded in a study of beta chain features in type 1 diabetes. This clone was counted between two and nine times. The target antigen is unknown. Since all of the isolated RNA was reverse transcribed, expressed TCRB transcripts were what got sequenced. Sequencing used immunoSEQ multiplex PCR; TCRdb keeps in-frame clones, though not all of them. The sample comprises 550,000 to 850,000 clones, about an eighth of which are singletons, and about 0.02% rests with the top ten. This CDR3 has 12 residues. Trimming took 4 bases from V and 8 from J; bases not matched to a gene: 4. Germline loops: CDR1 SNHLY, CDR2 FYNNEI. Whole-study results and caveats: In every one of the four CD4+ subsets, TCRB CDR3s were moderately but significantly shorter in Type 1 diabetes patients. It was among patients, rather than healthy donors, that naive, central memory and Treg TCRB repertoires appeared more similar.

The gene calls are TRBV2 and TRBJ1-2; 7 positions agree with TRBD1. The origin of this receptor is a man between 18 and 29 years old with type 1 diabetes. Sample: naive CD4+ T cells from blood. CDR3 residues: CASSGGTVGYTF. The CDR3 DNA is TGTGCCAGCAGTGGGGGGACAGTAGGCTACACCTTC.